The 24 T cell receptor beta chains given below trace back to one sample, sequenced in a study of blood T cells in healthy people across ages. A second PCR of 7 to 11 cycles used a sample-barcoded 5' primer and a J-beta primer mix. TCRdb analysed the 5' RACE reads with MiXCR anew, one entry per CDR3 protein. The sample lists about 680,000 distinct CDR3 sequences; around 49% were seen once. Input material: blood. The receptors here all came from a woman aged 55-69 years in good health.

The chain has TRBV6-1 and TRBJ2-7; TRBD1 agrees at 8 bases. Per the germline V gene, CDR1 is MNHNS and CDR2 is SASEGT. With 3 bases clipped from V and 5 bases from J, the junction kept 9 bases outside the gene matches. The CDR3 loop spans 15 amino acids. CDR3 nucleotide sequence: TGTGCCAGCAGTGAGAGAAGACAGGGGACCCACGAGCAGTACTTC. Translated, it gives CASSERRQGTHEQYF.

This clonotype was observed a handful of times. This chain joins TRBV20-1 and TRBJ2-6, with D perhaps matching TRBD1 or TRBD2 (5 bases each). Germline V CDR1 and CDR2: DFQATT, SNEGSKA (reference sequence). V dropped 6 bases and J dropped 3 bases, with 15 bases sitting between them. This CDR3 has 15 residues. CDR3: CSAGVALGGANVLTF. CDR3 nucleotides: TGCAGTGCGGGGGTCGCCTTGGGTGGGGCCAACGTCCTGACTTTC.

Only one count was recorded for this clonotype. The J gene is TRBJ2-2, the V gene TRBV4-3; possible D gene TRBD2, 5 bases. There are 17 residues in the CDR3. V gave up 4 bases and J gave up 5 bases, with 20 bases separating them. Per germline, CDR1 LGHNA and CDR2 YSLEER. In nucleotides, the CDR3 is TGCGCCAGCAGCCCTTCCCTCTGGGGAGACTCGACCGGGGAGCTGTTTTTT. Translated: CASSPSLWGDSTGELFF.

With respect to this clonotype: With a much larger clone just one base away, this may be a read error. The rearrangement joins TRBV4-3 to TRBJ2-7, with 7 nucleotides matching TRBD2. The CDR3 has 14 residues. In germline, CDR1 is LGHNA, CDR2 YSLEER. The V and J ends lost 2 bases and 6 bases, in that order; junction bases with no gene match: 7. CDR3 sequence reads: CASSQLPTGGEQYF. In DNA, the CDR3 is TGCGCCAGCAGCCAACTTCCAACGGGAGGCGAGCAGTACTTC.

The rearrangement uses TRBV5-1 and TRBJ1-4; D remains ambiguous. CDR1 is SGHRS, CDR2 YFSETQ, per germline. The CDR3 runs to 14 residues. V lost 2 bases, J lost 0 bases, and 5 bases lay in between. CDR3 residues: CASSFTATNEKLFF. CDR3 sequence (DNA): TGCGCCAGCAGCTTCACGGCAACTAATGAAAAACTGTTTTTT. The variable domain in full, with the rest retrieved from reference TRBV5-1 and TRBJ1-4, is KAGVTQTPRYLIKTRGQQVTLSCSPISGHRSVSWYQQTPGQGLQFLFEYFSETQRNKGNFPGRFSGRQFSNSRSEMNVSTLELGDSALYLCASSFTATNEKLFFGSGTQLSVL.

The chain recombines TRBV14 with TRBJ2-7; 10 positions match TRBD2. The junction had 12 bases not matched to a gene; V was cut back by 0 bases and J by 1 base. The CDR3 is 19 amino acids. Germline V gives CDR1 SGHDN, CDR2 FVKESK. Here the CDR3 reads CASSQEGRIQREGSYEQYF. The CDR3 DNA reads as TGTGCCAGCAGCCAAGAGGGCAGAATCCAGCGGGAGGGATCCTACGAGCAGTACTTC.

The rearrangement uses TRBV4-2 and TRBJ2-1; 13 nucleotides match TRBD2. J gave up 8 bases and V 3 bases, and 4 bases lay outside the gene matches. The CDR3 has 15 residues. CDR1 is LGHNA, CDR2 YNFKEQ, per germline. CDR3 DNA: TGTGCCAGCAGCCAGATACTAGCGGGAGGGTATGAGCAGTTCTTC. Translating gives CASSQILAGGYEQFF.

The V and J genes are TRBV20-1 and TRBJ2-1; the match to TRBD2 covers 7 bases. CDR1 and CDR2 (germline): DFQATT, SNEGSKA (reference sequence). This CDR3 is 14 amino acids long. Trimming took 6 bases from V and 3 from J; bases not matched to a gene: 8. CDR3 protein: CSAGRLAVYNEQFF. The DNA for the CDR3 is TGCAGTGCCGGGCGGCTAGCGGTCTACAATGAGCAGTTCTTC.

The CDR3 bases are TGCAGTGCTAGAGATGGCAGGGGGGAGGAAAAACTGTTTTTT. Translation: CSARDGRGEEKLFF. The V and J genes are TRBV20-1 and TRBJ1-4; 7 bases agree with TRBD1. V lost 0 bases and J lost 8; bases outside the gene matches: 6. The CDR3 extends over 14 amino acids. CDR1 is DFQATT and CDR2 is SNEGSKA in the germline V gene (reference sequence).

This clonotype was picked up a small number of times. This rearrangement joins TRBV7-9 to TRBJ1-1, with D possibly TRBD1 on 6 matching bases. Trimming pared 7 bases from V and 6 bases from J, leaving 15 bases between. Per germline, CDR1 SEHNR and CDR2 FQNEAQ (reference sequence). This CDR3 has 13 amino acids. CDR3 in DNA: TGTGCCAGCAACCCAAGGGGGATCCCTGAAGCTTTCTTT. It encodes CASNPRGIPEAFF.

The chain combines TRBV7-3 with TRBJ1-1; 10 nucleotides line up with TRBD1. The CDR3 has 15 amino acids. Germline CDR1 is SGHTA and CDR2 is FQGTGA. The V gene end was trimmed by 4 bases and the J gene end by 5 bases; junction bases not matched to a gene: 7. This chain's CDR3 is CASSSRQGAGTEAFF. The DNA of the CDR3 is TGTGCCAGCAGCTCACGACAGGGGGCCGGAACTGAAGCTTTCTTT.

The chain has TRBV28 and TRBJ1-2; the D is unclear. Germline CDR1 MDHEN, CDR2 SYDVKM. CDR3 length: 15 residues. The ends were cut back, 5 bases at V and 4 bases at J, with 17 bases in the middle. CDR3 residues: CASSPPRVEGYGYTF. The CDR3 DNA reads as TGTGCCAGCAGTCCCCCTCGGGTTGAGGGCTATGGCTACACCTTC.

V gene TRBV12-3 or TRBV12-4 combines with J gene TRBJ2-5; D is undetermined. This CDR3 is 13 amino acids long. Trimming cost V 6 bases and J 1 base, with 9 bases left between them. The CDR3 DNA is TGTGCCAGCAGATATGACATCCAAGAGACCCAGTACTTC. This codes for CASRYDIQETQYF.

This clonotype was seen a handful of times. The V gene is TRBV14, the J gene TRBJ2-5, with 7 bases identical to TRBD2. The CDR3 has 16 amino acids. Trimming at V came to 4 bases and at J to 7 bases, leaving 15 bases not matched to a gene. CDR1 and CDR2 from the germline V gene are SGHDN and FVKESK. CDR3 in DNA: TGTGCCAGCAGCCCGAGACTAGCCACCAGTCGTGGGACCCAGTACTTC. It yields the protein CASSPRLATSRGTQYF.

This chain joins TRBV20-1 and TRBJ2-1; 10 bases agree with TRBD2. The CDR3 covers 15 residues. Germline CDR1 and CDR2: DFQATT and SNEGSKA (reference sequence). V was clipped by 4 bases and J by 5 bases; unmatched bases: 8. CDR3 protein: CSATTGTSVHNEQFF. The CDR3 nucleotides read TGCAGTGCTACAACCGGGACTAGCGTTCACAATGAGCAGTTCTTC.

The V gene is TRBV2, the J gene TRBJ1-5; 7 bases match TRBD1. The CDR3 runs 14 residues. Germline assignment: CDR1 SNHLY and CDR2 FYNNEI. V was pared by 6 bases and J by 4 bases, with 6 bases of the junction left unmatched. Here the CDR3 reads CASSSTRGNQPQHF. For the CDR3, the DNA is TGTGCCAGCAGCTCTACCAGGGGGAATCAGCCCCAGCATTTT.

The chain couples TRBV7-3 to TRBJ2-7; 7 bases are shared with TRBD1. Germline V gene sequence: CDR1 SGHTA, CDR2 FQGTGA. The V segment lost 6 bases and the J segment 5 bases; nucleotides outside the gene matches: 16. This CDR3 comprises 16 residues. Here the CDR3 DNA reads TGTGCCAGCAGTTTCCTACCCATGACAGGGTGGAACGAGCAGTACTTC. Protein product: CASSFLPMTGWNEQYF.

The chain uses TRBV15 and TRBJ2-5; 9 bases agree with TRBD1. The CDR3 loop spans 15 amino acids. Per the germline V gene, CDR1 is LNHNV and CDR2 is YYDKDF (reference sequence). With 0 bases clipped from V and 11 bases from J, the junction kept 10 bases outside the gene matches. The CDR3 spells CATSRDPGQGSGQYF. In DNA, the CDR3 is TGTGCCACCAGCAGAGACCCGGGACAGGGAAGCGGGCAGTACTTC.

V gene TRBV6-6 combines with J gene TRBJ1-2; 9 bases line up with TRBD1. Germline V gene data show CDR1 as MNHNY and CDR2 as SVGAGI (reference sequence). The V segment lost 6 bases and the J segment 7 bases; nucleotides outside the gene matches: 9. The CDR3 length is 14 residues. The CDR3 is CASSPGTGRAGYTF. Here the CDR3 DNA reads TGTGCCAGCAGCCCAGGGACAGGGAGGGCTGGCTACACCTTC.

This clonotype was seen more than once but under ten times. The chain employs TRBV20-1 and TRBJ2-1, with TRBD2 identical over 11 bases. The germline V gene encodes CDR1 DFQATT and CDR2 SNEGSKA (reference sequence). This CDR3 region has 15 residues. Unmatched junction bases numbered 9, after V lost 2 bases and J lost 9 bases. This CDR3 is CSARSPSGGYSEQFF. The CDR3 region has the DNA TGCAGTGCTAGAAGTCCTAGCGGGGGGTATAGTGAGCAGTTCTTC.

In its sample, this clonotype was seen once. V and J are TRBV7-2 and TRBJ2-1; 11 bases agree with TRBD2. The assigned J gene may be wrong: the sequence end matches TRBJ2-7 better. The CDR3 is 14 amino acids. Looked up from germline, CDR1 is SGHTA and CDR2 is FQGNSA. This CDR3 is CASSWTSGYNEQYF. CDR3 sequence (DNA): TGTGCCAGCAGCTGGACTAGCGGGTACAATGAGCAGTACTTC.

V usage is TRBV20-1 and J usage is TRBJ1-5, with 8 bases fitting TRBD1. Germline assignment: CDR1 DFQATT and CDR2 SNEGSKA (reference sequence). V shed 0 bases, J shed 5 bases, and the junction held 0 bases outside the gene matches. This CDR3 region has 13 residues. Written as DNA, the CDR3 is TGCAGTGCTAGAGAGACAGGGGATCAGCCCCAGCATTTT. Translating gives CSARETGDQPQHF.

This sequence joins TRBV4-1 and TRBJ2-3, with 8 bases lining up with TRBD2. The CDR3 is 15 amino acids. J lost 4 bases, V lost 3 bases, and 6 bases had no gene match. CDR1 is MGHRA and CDR2 is YSYEKL in the germline V gene. CDR3 loop: CASSHREGLPDTQYF. CDR3 nucleotides: TGCGCCAGCAGCCACCGGGAGGGCCTCCCAGATACGCAGTATTTT.

This clonotype was detected only a few times. The gene calls are TRBV3-1 and TRBJ2-7; a possible D gene is TRBD2 (6 bases). This CDR3 spans 15 amino acids. The V gene lost 0 bases and the J gene lost 3 bases, with 12 bases spanning the gap. Germline V gives CDR1 LGHDT, CDR2 YNNKEL (reference sequence). The CDR3 spells CASSQDSGTFYEQYF. The CDR3 DNA is TGTGCCAGCAGCCAAGACTCCGGGACTTTCTACGAGCAGTACTTC.